The present T cell receptor (beta chain) was sequenced within a study of T cell responses to AZD1222 COVID-19 vaccine. Study results and limitations: AZD1222 recipients seropositive at baseline numbered only 5 or 6. Regions 160-218 and 743-854 dominated among vaccine-associated CD4 TCRs spanning spike. Nearly half of unique spike-specific TCRs reportedly avoided B.1.351 and B.1.1.7 mutated regions.

Concerning this clone itself: Its antigen remains unknown.

Germline V gene sequence: CDR1 LNHDA, CDR2 SQIVND (reference sequence). This CDR3 comprises 14 residues. Trimming at V came to 6 bases and at J to 1 base, leaving 5 bases not matched to a gene. The data were produced by immunoSEQ multiplex PCR, yet TCRdb's version contains in-frame clones alone and is incomplete. The sample lists some 120,000 clones, around 86% occurring once. This chain joins TRBV19 and TRBJ2-7; 8 bases map to TRBD1. This receptor was obtained from an adult in good health. Sequencing used peripheral blood, obtained on day 0 of AZD1222 vaccination. CDR3 coding DNA: TGTGCCAGTAGACGCGGACAGGGTTCCTACGAGCAGTACTTC. Amino acid sequence: CASRRGQGSYEQYF.